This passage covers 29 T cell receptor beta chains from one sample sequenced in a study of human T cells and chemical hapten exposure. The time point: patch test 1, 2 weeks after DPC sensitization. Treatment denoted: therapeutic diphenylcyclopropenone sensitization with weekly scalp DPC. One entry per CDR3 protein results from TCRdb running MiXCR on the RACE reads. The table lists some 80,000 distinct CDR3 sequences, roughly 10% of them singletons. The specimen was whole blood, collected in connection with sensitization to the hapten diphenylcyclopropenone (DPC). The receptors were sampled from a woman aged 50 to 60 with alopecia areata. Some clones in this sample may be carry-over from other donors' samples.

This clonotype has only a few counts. CDR3 nucleotides: TGCGCCAGCAGCCACGACGCGGGGGGAGAGCAGTTCTTC. This codes for CASSHDAGGEQFF. The chain is built from TRBV4-3 and TRBJ2-1, with 8 bases lining up with TRBD2. The CDR3 is 13 amino acids. Germline V gene lookup returns CDR1 LGHNA and CDR2 YSLEER. V gave up 3 bases and J gave up 10 bases; unmatched junction bases: 5.

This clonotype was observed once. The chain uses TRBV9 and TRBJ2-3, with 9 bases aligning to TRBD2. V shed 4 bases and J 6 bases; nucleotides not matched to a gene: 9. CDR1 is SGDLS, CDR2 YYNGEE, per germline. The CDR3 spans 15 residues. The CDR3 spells CASSLSSGRADTQYF. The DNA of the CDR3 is TGTGCCAGCAGCTTAAGTAGCGGGAGAGCTGATACGCAGTATTTT.

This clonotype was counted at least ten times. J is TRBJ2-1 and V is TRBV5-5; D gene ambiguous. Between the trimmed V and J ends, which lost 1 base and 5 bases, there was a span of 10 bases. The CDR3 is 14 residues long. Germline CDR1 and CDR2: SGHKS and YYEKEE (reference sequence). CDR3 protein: CASSLLGTDNEQFF. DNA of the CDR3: TGTGCCAGCAGCTTGCTGGGAACCGACAATGAGCAGTTCTTC.

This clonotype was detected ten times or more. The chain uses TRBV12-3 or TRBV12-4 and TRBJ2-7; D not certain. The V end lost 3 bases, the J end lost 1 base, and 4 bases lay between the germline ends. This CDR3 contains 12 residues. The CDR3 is CASSFRSYEQYF. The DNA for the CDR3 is TGTGCCAGCAGTTTTCGGTCCTACGAGCAGTACTTC.

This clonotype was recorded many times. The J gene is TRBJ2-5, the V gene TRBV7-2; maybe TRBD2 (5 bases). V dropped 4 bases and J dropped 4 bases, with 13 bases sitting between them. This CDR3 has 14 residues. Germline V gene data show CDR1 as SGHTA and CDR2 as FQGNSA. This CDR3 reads CASSSAGVGETQYF. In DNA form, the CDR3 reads TGTGCCAGCAGCTCTGCCGGGGTTGGAGAGACCCAGTACTTC.

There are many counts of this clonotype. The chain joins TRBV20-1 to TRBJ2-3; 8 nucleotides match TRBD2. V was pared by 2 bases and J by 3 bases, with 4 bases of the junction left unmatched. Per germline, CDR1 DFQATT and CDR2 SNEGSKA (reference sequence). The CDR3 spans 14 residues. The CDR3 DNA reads TGCAGTGCTAGATGGGGCGGGGGGACAGATACGCAGTATTTT. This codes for CSARWGGGTDTQYF.

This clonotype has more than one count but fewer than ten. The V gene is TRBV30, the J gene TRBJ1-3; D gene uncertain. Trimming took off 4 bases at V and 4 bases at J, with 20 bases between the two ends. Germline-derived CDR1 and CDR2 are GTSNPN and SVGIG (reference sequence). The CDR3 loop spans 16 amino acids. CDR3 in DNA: TGTGCCTGGAACTATCAGGCCCGGATTCAGGGAAACACCATATATTTT. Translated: CAWNYQARIQGNTIYF.

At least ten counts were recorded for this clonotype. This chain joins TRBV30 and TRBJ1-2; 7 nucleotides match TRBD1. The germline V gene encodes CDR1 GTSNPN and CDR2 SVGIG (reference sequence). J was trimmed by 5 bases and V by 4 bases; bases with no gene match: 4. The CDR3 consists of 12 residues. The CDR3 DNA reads TGTGCCTGGAATATACAGGGGTATGGCTACACCTTC. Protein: CAWNIQGYGYTF.

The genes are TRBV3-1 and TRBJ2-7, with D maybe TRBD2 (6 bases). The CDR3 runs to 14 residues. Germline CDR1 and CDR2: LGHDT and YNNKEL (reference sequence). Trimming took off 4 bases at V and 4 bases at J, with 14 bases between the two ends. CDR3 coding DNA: TGTGCCAGCAGCCGCCAGAACCGGGGGTACGAGCAGTACTTC. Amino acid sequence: CASSRQNRGYEQYF.

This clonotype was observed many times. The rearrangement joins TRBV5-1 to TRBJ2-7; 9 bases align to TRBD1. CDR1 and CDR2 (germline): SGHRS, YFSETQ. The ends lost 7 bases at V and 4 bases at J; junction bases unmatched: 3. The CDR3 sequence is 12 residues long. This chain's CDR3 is CASSGQGYEQYF. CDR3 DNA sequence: TGCGCCAGCTCGGGACAGGGTTACGAGCAGTACTTC.

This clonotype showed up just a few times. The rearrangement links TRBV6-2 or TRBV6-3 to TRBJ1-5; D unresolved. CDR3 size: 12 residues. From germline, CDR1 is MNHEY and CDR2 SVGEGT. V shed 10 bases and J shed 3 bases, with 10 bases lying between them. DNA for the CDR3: TGTGCCACCTACACCCTCAATCAGCCCCAGCATTTT. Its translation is CATYTLNQPQHF.

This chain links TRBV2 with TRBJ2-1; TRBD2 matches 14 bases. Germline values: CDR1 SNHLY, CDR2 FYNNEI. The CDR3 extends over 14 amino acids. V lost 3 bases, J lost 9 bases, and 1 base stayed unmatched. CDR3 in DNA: TGTGCCAGCAGTGAGACTAGCGGGAGGGGTGAGCAGTTCTTC. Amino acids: CASSETSGRGEQFF.

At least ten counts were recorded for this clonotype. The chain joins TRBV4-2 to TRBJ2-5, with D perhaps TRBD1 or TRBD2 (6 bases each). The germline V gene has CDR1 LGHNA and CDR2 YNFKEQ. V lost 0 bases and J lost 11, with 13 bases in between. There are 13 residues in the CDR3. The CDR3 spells CASSQELEGVQYF. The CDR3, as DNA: TGTGCCAGCAGCCAAGAATTGGAGGGGGTTCAGTACTTC.

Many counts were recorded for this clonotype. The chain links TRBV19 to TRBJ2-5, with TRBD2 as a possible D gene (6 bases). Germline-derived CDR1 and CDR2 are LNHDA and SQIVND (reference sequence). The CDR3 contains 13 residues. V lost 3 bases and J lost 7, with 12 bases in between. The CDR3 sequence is CASSMGPGGTQYF. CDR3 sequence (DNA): TGTGCCAGTAGTATGGGCCCCGGGGGGACCCAGTACTTC.

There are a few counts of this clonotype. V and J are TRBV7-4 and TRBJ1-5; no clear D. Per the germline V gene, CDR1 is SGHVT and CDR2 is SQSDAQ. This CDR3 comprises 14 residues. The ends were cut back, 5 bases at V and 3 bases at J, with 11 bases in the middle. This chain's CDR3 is CASSVRQLNQPQHF. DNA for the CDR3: TGTGCCAGCAGCGTTCGACAACTCAATCAGCCCCAGCATTTT.

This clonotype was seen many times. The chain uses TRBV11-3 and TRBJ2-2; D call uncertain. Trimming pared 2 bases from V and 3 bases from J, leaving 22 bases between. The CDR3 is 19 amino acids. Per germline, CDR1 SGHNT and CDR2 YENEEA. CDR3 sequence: CASSLNRAGPSGYTGELFF. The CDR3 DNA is TGTGCCAGCAGCTTAAATCGGGCCGGACCATCCGGTTACACCGGGGAGCTGTTTTTT.

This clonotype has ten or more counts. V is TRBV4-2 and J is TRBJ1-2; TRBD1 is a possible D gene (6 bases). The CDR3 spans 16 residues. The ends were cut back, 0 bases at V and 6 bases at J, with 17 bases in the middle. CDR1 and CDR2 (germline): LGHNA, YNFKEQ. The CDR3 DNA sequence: TGTGCCAGCAGCCAAGAATCGGCTTGGGGGCCAGATGGCTACACCTTC. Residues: CASSQESAWGPDGYTF.

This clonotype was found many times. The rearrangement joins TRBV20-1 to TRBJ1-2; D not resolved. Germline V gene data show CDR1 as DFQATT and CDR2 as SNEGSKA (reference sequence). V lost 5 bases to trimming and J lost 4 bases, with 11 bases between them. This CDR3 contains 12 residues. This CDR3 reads CSAEDGSYGYTF. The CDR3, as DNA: TGCAGTGCTGAGGACGGGAGCTATGGCTACACCTTC.

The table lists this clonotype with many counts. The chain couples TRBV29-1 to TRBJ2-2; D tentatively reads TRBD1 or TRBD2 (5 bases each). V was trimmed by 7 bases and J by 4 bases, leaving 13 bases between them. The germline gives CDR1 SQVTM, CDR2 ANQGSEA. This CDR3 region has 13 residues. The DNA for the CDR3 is TGCAGCGCCAGAGGGACGGCCACCGGGGAGCTGTTTTTT. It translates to CSARGTATGELFF.

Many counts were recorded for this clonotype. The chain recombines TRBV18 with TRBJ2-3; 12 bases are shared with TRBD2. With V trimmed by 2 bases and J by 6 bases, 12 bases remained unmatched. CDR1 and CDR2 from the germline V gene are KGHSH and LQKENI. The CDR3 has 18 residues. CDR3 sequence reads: CASSPNLNGLAGSDTQYF. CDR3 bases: TGTGCCAGCTCACCAAATCTGAATGGACTAGCGGGATCGGATACGCAGTATTTT.

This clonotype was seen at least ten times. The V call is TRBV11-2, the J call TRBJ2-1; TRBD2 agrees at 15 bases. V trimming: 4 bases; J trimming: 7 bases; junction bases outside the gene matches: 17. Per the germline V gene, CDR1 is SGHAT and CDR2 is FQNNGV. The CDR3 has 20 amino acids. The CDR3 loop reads CASSSPTDLFGTSGRNEQFF. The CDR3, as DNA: TGTGCCAGCAGCTCACCGACCGACCTCTTCGGGACTAGCGGGAGGAATGAGCAGTTCTTC. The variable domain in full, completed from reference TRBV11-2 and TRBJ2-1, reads EAGVAQSPRYKIIEKRQSVAFWCNPISGHATLYWYQQILGQGPKLLIQFQNNGVVDDSQLPKDRFSAERLKGVDSTLKIQPAKLEDSAVYLCASSSPTDLFGTSGRNEQFFGPGTRLTVL.

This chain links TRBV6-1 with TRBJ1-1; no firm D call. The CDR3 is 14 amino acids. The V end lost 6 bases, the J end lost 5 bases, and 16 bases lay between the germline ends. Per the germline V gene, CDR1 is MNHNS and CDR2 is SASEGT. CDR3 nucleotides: TGTGCCAGCAGGAGTAATCTCTTGGAGACTGAAGCTTTCTTT. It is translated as CASRSNLLETEAFF.

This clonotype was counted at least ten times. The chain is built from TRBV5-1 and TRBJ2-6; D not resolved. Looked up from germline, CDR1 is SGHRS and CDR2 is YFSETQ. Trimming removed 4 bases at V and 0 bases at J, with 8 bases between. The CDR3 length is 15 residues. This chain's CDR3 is CASSAHVSGANVLTF. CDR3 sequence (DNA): TGCGCCAGCAGCGCACACGTCTCTGGGGCCAACGTCCTGACTTTC.

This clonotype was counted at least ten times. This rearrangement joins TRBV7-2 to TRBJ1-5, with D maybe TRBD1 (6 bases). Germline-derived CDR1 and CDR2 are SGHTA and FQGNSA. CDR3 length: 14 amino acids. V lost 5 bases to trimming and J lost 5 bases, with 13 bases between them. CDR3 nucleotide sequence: TGTGCCAGCAGCCCGACAGGATGGGATCAGCCCCAGCATTTT. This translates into CASSPTGWDQPQHF.

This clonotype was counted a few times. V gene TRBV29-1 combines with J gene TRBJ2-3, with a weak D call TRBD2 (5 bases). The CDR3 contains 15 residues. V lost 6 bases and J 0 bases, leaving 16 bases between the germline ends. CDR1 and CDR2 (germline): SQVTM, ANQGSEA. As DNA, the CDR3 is TGCAGCGTGCGGTTGTCGCGGGTGAGCACAGATACGCAGTATTTT. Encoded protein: CSVRLSRVSTDTQYF.

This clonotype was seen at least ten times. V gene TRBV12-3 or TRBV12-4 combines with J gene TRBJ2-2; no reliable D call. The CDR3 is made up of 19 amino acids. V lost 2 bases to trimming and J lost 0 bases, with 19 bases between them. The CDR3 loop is CASSLIRFRRNSNTGELFF. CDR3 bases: TGTGCCAGCAGTTTAATCAGATTCCGGCGAAATTCGAACACCGGGGAGCTGTTTTTT.

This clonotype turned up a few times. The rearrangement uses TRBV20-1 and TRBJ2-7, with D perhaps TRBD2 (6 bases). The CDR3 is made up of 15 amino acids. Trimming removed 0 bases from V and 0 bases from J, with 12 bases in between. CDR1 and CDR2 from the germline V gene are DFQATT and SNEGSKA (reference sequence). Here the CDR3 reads CSARDSGNFSYEQYF. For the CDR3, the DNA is TGCAGTGCTAGAGATAGCGGAAACTTCTCCTACGAGCAGTACTTC.

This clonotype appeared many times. The DNA for the CDR3 is TGCGCCAGCAGCTCGGACAGGGCAAACACCATATATTTT. It translates to CASSSDRANTIYF. The chain recombines TRBV5-1 with TRBJ1-3, with 8 nucleotides matching TRBD1. Germline-derived CDR1 and CDR2 are SGHRS and YFSETQ. The trim removed 3 bases at V and 6 bases at J, leaving 2 bases unmatched. This CDR3 is 13 amino acids long. The whole variable domain, filled in from reference TRBV5-1 and TRBJ1-3, reads KAGVTQTPRYLIKTRGQQVTLSCSPISGHRSVSWYQQTPGQGLQFLFEYFSETQRNKGNFPGRFSGRQFSNSRSEMNVSTLELGDSALYLCASSSDRANTIYFGEGSWLTVV.

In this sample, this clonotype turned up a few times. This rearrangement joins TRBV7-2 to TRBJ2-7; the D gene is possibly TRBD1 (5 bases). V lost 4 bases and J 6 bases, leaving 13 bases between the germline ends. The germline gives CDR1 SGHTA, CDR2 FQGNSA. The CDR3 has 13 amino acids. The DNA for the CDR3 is TGTGCCAGCAGCTCCAACAGACAGTCCGAGCAGTACTTC. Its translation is CASSSNRQSEQYF.